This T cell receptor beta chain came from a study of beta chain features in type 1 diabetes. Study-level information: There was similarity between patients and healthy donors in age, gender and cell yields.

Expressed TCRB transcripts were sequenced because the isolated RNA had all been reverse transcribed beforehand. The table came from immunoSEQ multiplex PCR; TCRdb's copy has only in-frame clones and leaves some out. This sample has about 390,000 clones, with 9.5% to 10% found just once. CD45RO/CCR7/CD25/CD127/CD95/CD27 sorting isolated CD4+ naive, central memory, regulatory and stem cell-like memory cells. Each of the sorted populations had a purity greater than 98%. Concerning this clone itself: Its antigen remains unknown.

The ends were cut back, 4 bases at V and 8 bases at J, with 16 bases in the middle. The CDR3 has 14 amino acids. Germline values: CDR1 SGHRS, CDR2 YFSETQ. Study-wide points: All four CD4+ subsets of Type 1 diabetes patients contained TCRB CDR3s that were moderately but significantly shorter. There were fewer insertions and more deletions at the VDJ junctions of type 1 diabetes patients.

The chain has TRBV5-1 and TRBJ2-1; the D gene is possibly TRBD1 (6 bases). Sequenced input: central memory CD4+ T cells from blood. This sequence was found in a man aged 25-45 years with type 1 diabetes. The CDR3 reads CASSENTGFDEQFF. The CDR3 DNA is TGCGCCAGCAGCGAAAATACAGGGTTTGATGAGCAGTTCTTC.